Shown below are 12 T cell receptor beta chains from a single sample sequenced in a study of patients and donors after allogeneic stem cell transplantation. TCRdb reprocessed the RT-PCR reads with MiXCR, giving one entry per CDR3 protein. The table includes about a million distinct CDR3 sequences, about a sixth detected once. The sample consisted of blood, either unsorted or a sorted T cell fraction (not recorded which). Receptors originate from a human donor who was either an allogeneic HSCT recipient or a stem cell or donor lymphocyte infusion donor (not recorded which). It is not recorded whose cells these are; they may come from a transplant donor.

V usage is TRBV12-3 or TRBV12-4 and J usage is TRBJ2-1, with 9 bases lining up with TRBD2. The CDR3 is made up of 17 amino acids. With 2 bases clipped from V and 7 bases from J, the junction kept 12 bases outside the gene matches. The CDR3 DNA reads as TGTGCCAGCAGTTTACTAAGACGTAGCGGGAGAAGGAATGAGCAGTTCTTC. It is translated as CASSLLRRSGRRNEQFF.

J is TRBJ2-3 and V is TRBV12-3 or TRBV12-4, with 13 bases matching TRBD2. V lost 5 bases, J lost 6 bases, and 8 bases stayed unmatched. This CDR3 region has 16 residues. CDR3 protein: CASSERLAGGWDTQYF. For the CDR3, the DNA is TGTGCCAGCAGTGAACGACTAGCGGGGGGTTGGGATACGCAGTATTTT.

The chain links TRBV5-1 to TRBJ2-5; 8 bases are a match to TRBD2. The CDR3 is 15 residues long. Germline-derived CDR1 and CDR2 are SGHRS and YFSETQ. V gave up 3 bases and J gave up 4 bases; unmatched junction bases: 8. The CDR3 coding sequence is TGCGCCAGCAGCTCTAGAAGCGGGAGACTAGAGACCCAGTACTTC. Translating gives CASSSRSGRLETQYF.

V gene TRBV6-5 combines with J gene TRBJ1-1, with TRBD1 as a possible D gene (5 bases). V shed 3 bases and J shed 7 bases, with 18 bases lying between them. CDR1 and CDR2 (germline): MNHEY, SVGAGI. The CDR3 covers 15 residues. The CDR3 loop is CASSYGYGTGNEAFF. DNA of the CDR3: TGTGCCAGCAGTTATGGTTACGGGACGGGGAATGAAGCTTTCTTT.

The chain recombines TRBV19 with TRBJ2-7; D gene unclear. This CDR3 has 14 amino acids. Trimming removed 5 bases at V and 11 bases at J, with 22 bases between. CDR1 LNHDA and CDR2 SQIVND come from the germline V gene (reference sequence). DNA for the CDR3: TGTGCCAGTAGTCGCGGTAGCCCCGGCGAGAGCGAGTACTTC. As protein: CASSRGSPGESEYF.

The table lists this clonotype with a few counts. The chain carries TRBV20-1 and TRBJ1-1; D uncertain. Germline lookup yields CDR1 DFQATT and CDR2 SNEGSKA (reference sequence). The CDR3 length is 8 residues. The CDR3 DNA reads TGCAGCCTCACTGAAGCTTTCTTT. It specifies CSLTEAFF.

This clonotype has a single count. This sequence joins TRBV2 and TRBJ1-1; no clear D gene. Germline CDR1 and CDR2: SNHLY and FYNNEI. This CDR3 region has 11 residues. V lost 8 bases and J 0 bases, leaving 4 bases between the germline ends. The CDR3 sequence is CASVLNTEAFF. The CDR3 nucleotides read TGTGCCAGCGTACTGAACACTGAAGCTTTCTTT.

This clonotype was seen many times. The DNA for the CDR3 is TGCAGCGTTGAAGACATTGGACAGGGGGACGAGCAGTACTTC. This gives the protein CSVEDIGQGDEQYF. The chain is built from TRBV29-1 and TRBJ2-7; 10 nucleotides agree with TRBD1. The CDR3 has 14 amino acids. The V segment lost 0 bases and the J segment 5 bases; nucleotides outside the gene matches: 4. In germline, CDR1 is SQVTM, CDR2 ANQGSEA.

This chain connects TRBV5-1 to TRBJ2-7; possibly TRBD1 for D (6 bases). Germline CDR1 reads SGHRS; CDR2 reads YFSETQ. V lost 5 bases, J lost 1 base, and 16 bases lay in between. This CDR3 has 15 amino acids. The CDR3, as DNA: TGCGCCAGCAGTATCTCGGACAGTCTTTCCTACGAGCAGTACTTC. It yields the protein CASSISDSLSYEQYF.

This clonotype was seen more than once but under ten times. The chain joins TRBV21-1 to TRBJ1-1; no check of the table's D call, TRBD1, against the DNA was made. TRBV21-1 is designated a pseudogene. This CDR3 contains 18 residues. CDR3 nucleotide sequence: TGTGCCAGCCGGCGCCAGGGGGCCCCAAACAGCATGAACACTGAAGCTTTCTTT. This gives the protein CASRRQGAPNSMNTEAFF.

This chain uses TRBV20-1 with TRBJ1-5; TRBD1 is a possible D gene (5 bases). This CDR3 region has 14 residues. Germline CDR1 reads DFQATT; CDR2 reads SNEGSKA (reference sequence). Deletions cut 3 bases from V and 4 bases from J, with 13 bases between. DNA for the CDR3: TGCAGTGCTAGTTTAACAGGTTGGAATCAGCCCCAGCATTTT. It is translated as CSASLTGWNQPQHF.

This chain uses TRBV12-3 or TRBV12-4 with TRBJ1-5; a possible D gene is TRBD1 (6 bases). The CDR3 length is 15 residues. V lost 3 bases and J 2 bases, leaving 11 bases between the germline ends. The CDR3, as DNA: TGTGCCAGCAGTTTGACGGGACATGGCAATCAGCCCCAGCATTTT. It encodes CASSLTGHGNQPQHF.